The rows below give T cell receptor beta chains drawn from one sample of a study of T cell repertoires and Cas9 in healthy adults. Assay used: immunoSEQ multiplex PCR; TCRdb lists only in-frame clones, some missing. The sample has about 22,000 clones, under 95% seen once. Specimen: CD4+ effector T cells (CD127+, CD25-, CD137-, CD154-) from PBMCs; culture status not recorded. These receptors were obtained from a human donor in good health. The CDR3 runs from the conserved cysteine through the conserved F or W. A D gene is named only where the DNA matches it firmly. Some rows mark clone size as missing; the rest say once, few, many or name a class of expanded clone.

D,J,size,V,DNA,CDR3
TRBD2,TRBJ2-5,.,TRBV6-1,TGTGCCAGCAGTCCTCTAGCGGGAGGGGCTGAGACCCAGTACTTC,CASSPLAGGAETQYF
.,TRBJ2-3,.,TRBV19,TGTGCCGGCTCCCGCAGGGGGGGAGATACGCAGTATTTT,CAGSRRGGDTQYF
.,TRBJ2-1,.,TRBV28,TGTGCCAGCAGTGGCAGGTCCTACAATGAGCAGTTCTTC,CASSGRSYNEQFF
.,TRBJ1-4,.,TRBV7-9,TGTGCCAGCAGCCGCCAGGCCCTTGCTAATGAAAAACTGTTTTTT,CASSRQALANEKLFF
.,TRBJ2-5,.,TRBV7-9,TGTGCCAGCAGCTTCGAGGGGACCCAGTACTTC,CASSFEGTQYF
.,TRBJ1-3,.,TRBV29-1,TGCAGCGTTGGGTGGGGGTTGGGCATCTCTGGAAACACCATATATTTT,CSVGWGLGISGNTIYF
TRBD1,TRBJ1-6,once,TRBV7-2,TGTGCCAGCAGCTTAGACGGACAGGGTAATTCACCCCTCCACTTT,CASSLDGQGNSPLHF
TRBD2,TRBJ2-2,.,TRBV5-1,TGCGCCAGCAGCTTGAGTACTAGCGGGAGCCGGACCGGGGAGCTGTTTTTT,CASSLSTSGSRTGELFF
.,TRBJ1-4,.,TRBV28,TGTGCCAGCAGTTTAGGGATGCGCGAAAAACTGTTTTTT,CASSLGMREKLFF
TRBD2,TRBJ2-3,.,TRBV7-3,TGTGCCAGCAGCTTAGTCGGAGGCGGGAGAGGGACAGATACGCAGTATTTT,CASSLVGGGRGTDTQYF
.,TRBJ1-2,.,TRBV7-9,TGTGCCAGCGGAGGGTTTGATGGCTACACCTTC,CASGGFDGYTF
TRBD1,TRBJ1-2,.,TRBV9,TGTGCCAGCAGCGGAAGACAGGGGGGGTCTGGCTACACCTTC,CASSGRQGGSGYTF
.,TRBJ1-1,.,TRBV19,TGTGCCAGTAGTATCCCGTGGAGCTCCACTGAAGCTTTCTTT,CASSIPWSSTEAFF
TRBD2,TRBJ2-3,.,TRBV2,TGTGCCAGCAGTGGGGAGGGCGCTGGCACAGATACGCAGTATTTT,CASSGEGAGTDTQYF
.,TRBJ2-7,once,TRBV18,TGTGCCAGCTCACCGGGGGTCGTCGGTTACGAGCAGTACTTC,CASSPGVVGYEQYF
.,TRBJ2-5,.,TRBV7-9,TGTGCCAGCAGCTTGGGTACTCGGGAGACCCAGTACTTC,CASSLGTRETQYF
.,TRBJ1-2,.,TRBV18,TGTGCCAGCTCACCTAGACAGCCACTTCACCAACTTATTGAATATGGCTACACCTTC,CASSPRQPLHQLIEYGYTF
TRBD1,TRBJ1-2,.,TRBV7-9,TGTGCCAGCAGCCAGAGGACAGGGGGCGTCTATGGCTACACCTTC,CASSQRTGGVYGYTF
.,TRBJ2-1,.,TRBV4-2,TGTGCCAGCGGAGCTCATCAGTCGGGAGAGGAAAGGGACAATGAGCAGTTCTTC,CASGAHQSGEERDNEQFF
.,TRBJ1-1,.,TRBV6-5,TGTGCCAGTCGGGATATGAACACTGAAGCTTTCTTT,CASRDMNTEAFF
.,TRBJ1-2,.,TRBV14,TGTGCCAGCAGCCGGCAGGGGTTCGGCGGCTACACCTTC,CASSRQGFGGYTF
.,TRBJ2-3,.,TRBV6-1,TGTGCCAGCAGTGAACTAAGACGGGCTAGCACAGATACGCAGTATTTT,CASSELRRASTDTQYF
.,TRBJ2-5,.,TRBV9,TGTGCCAGCAGCGCCCGGGACTGGAAGGAGACCCAGTACTTC,CASSARDWKETQYF
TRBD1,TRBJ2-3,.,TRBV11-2,TGTGCCAGCAGCAGGGACAGGGGGTTGGATACGCAGTATTTT,CASSRDRGLDTQYF
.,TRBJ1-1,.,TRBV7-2,TGTGCCAGCAGCTTAGGAGGTGGTGAAGCTTTCTTT,CASSLGGGEAFF
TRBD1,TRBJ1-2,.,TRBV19,TGTGCCAGTCTGAACAGGGGGCGCAACTATGGCTACACCTTC,CASLNRGRNYGYTF
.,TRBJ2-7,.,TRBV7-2,TGTGCCAGCACCCGCCGGGATATCGAGCACTACGAGCAGTACTTC,CASTRRDIEHYEQYF
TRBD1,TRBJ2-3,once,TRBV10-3,TGTGCCATCCAAGACCCGGGACAGCCGAAAGATACGCAGTATTTT,CAIQDPGQPKDTQYF
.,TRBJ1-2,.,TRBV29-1,TGCAGCGTAGACCCGACAGGTCCTAACTATGGCTACACCTTC,CSVDPTGPNYGYTF
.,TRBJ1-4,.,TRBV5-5,TGTGCCAGCAGCCCCCCGACTGGCGGGGATAAAGAAAAACTGTTTTTT,CASSPPTGGDKEKLFF
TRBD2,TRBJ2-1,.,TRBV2,TGTGCCAGCAGTGAGAGGACTAGCGGGAGTAATGAGCAGTTCTTC,CASSERTSGSNEQFF
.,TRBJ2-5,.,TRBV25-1,TGTGCCAGCAGTGAACAGGGATCAGAGACCCAGTACTTC,CASSEQGSETQYF
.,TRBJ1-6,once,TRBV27,TGTGCCAGCAGTTTTTGGCAGGATTCACCCCTCCACTTT,CASSFWQDSPLHF
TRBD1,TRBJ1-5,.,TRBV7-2,TGTGCCAGCAGCGGACAGGGGGCATTTGGTCAGCCCCAGCATTTT,CASSGQGAFGQPQHF
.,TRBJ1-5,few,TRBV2,TGTGCCAGCAGTTCCAGGGACAGCAATCAGCCCCAGCATTTT,CASSSRDSNQPQHF
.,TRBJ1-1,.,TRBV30,TGTGCCTGGAGTGTAGCAGGGTTTGGTGAAGCTTTCTTT,CAWSVAGFGEAFF
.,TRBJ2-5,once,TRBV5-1,TGCGCCAGCAGCCTACTGCAAGAGACCCAGTACTTC,CASSLLQETQYF
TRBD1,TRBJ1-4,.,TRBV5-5,TGTGCCAGCACCGGACAGGGCCTTATCAAACTGTTTTTT,CASTGQGLIKLFF
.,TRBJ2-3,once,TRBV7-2,TGTGCCAGCAGCTCCCGGGCGGGGCTAGTCCCTAGCACAGATACGCAGTATTTT,CASSSRAGLVPSTDTQYF
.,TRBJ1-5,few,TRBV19,TGTGCCAGTAGTACGGACTTACAGAGGCCGGGTCAGCCCCAGCATTTT,CASSTDLQRPGQPQHF
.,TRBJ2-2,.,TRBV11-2,TGTGCCAGCAGCCTCGGAGGGAGCGGCTACACCGGGGAGCTGTTTTTT,CASSLGGSGYTGELFF
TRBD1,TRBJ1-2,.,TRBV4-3,TGCGCCAGCAGCCAAGTCTTTGGACAGGCCGGGGCTTATGGCTACACCTTC,CASSQVFGQAGAYGYTF
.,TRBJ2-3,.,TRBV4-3,TGCGCCAGCAGCCAAGAGGCGGGATGGGATCATACGCAGTATTTT,CASSQEAGWDHTQYF
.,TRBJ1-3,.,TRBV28,TGTGCCAGTCGGGATTCCCTCTCTGGAAACACCATATATTTT,CASRDSLSGNTIYF
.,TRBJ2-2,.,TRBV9,TGTGCCAGCAGCGTAGAGGTGCTAGCCGGGGAGCTGTTTTTT,CASSVEVLAGELFF